The clone carrying this T cell receptor (beta chain) has just a few counts. Its target is not known. A single record per CDR3 protein comes from TCRdb applying MiXCR to the 5' RACE reads. Of 65,000 to 95,000 distinct CDR3 sequences in the sample, about 13% were seen once. These data are taken from a study of T-cell memory formation after mild COVID-19. Study information: In these data, TCR clusters were largely donor specific.

Study conclusions and caveats: Clones shrinking between day 15 and 85 showed a balanced CD4/CD8 split, and those that grew later tilted toward CD4+. In pre-infection memory, a portion of responding clones appeared, which suggested that cross-reactive memory joined.

This sequence originates from a man between 18 and 35 years old who had mild COVID-19 (a few samples of this study predate the infection). Cell type and time point are not known. Sequencing used PBMCs or a T cell subset sorted from them (not recorded which).

Here the CDR3 DNA reads TGTGCCAGCAGCTCCTGGACAGGGGAGGCCTATGGCTACACCTTC. Translating it yields CASSSWTGEAYGYTF. This chain connects TRBV7-2 to TRBJ1-2, with 9 nucleotides matching TRBD1. CDR1 and CDR2 (germline): SGHTA, FQGNSA. CDR3 size: 15 residues. V shed 4 bases, J shed 4 bases, and the junction held 7 bases outside the gene matches.